Many counts were recorded for the clone carrying this T cell receptor (beta chain). Its specificity is not known. TCRdb passed the multiplex PCR reads through MiXCR, listing each CDR3 protein once. The sample holds over 200,000 distinct CDR3 sequences, about 34% seen once. The sample originates from a study of breast tumors, draining lymph nodes, adjacent tissues. V gave up 6 bases and J gave up 3 bases; unmatched junction bases: 11. CDR3 length: 15 residues. Germline-derived CDR1 and CDR2 are SGHTA and FQGTGA. Study results and limitations: Compared with basal-like, luminal-like tumors shared significantly more repertoire with nontumor tissue. The data were judged consistent with most tumor T cells coming from lymph node and expanding in tumor. Tumor TCR diversity was below lymph nodes but above nontumor tissue. Tumor T cell lymph node origin was a supported hypothesis, not proven.

Axillary draining lymph nodes of breast cancer patients supplied the node samples. The sequence derives from a female donor with breast cancer. Some clones in this sample may be carry-over from other donors' samples. Input material: axillary lymph node tissue. V is TRBV7-3 and J is TRBJ2-7, with 7 bases matching TRBD2. CDR3: CASRAGAGPNYEQYF. CDR3 DNA: TGTGCCAGCAGGGCCGGAGCGGGGCCGAACTACGAGCAGTACTTC.